This T cell receptor (beta chain) emerged from a study of shared clonotypes between healthy human individuals. The wider study: Researchers assigned three CD4 naive, three CD4 memory, two CD8 naive and one CD8 memory plate to each donor. Whole-study findings and limits: Only blood underwent sampling, and tissue repertoires likely differ.

Naive-designated CD8 cells lacked CD45RO, were positively enriched for CCR7, and omitted terminally differentiated effector memory CD45RA+ cells. Healthy and HIV-negative, the adult donors had no recent acute infections or vaccinations. Details on this clone: Its antigen is as yet unknown.

Measured with immunoSEQ multiplex PCR; TCRdb has only the in-frame clones, and not every one. The sample shows more than 550,000 clones, about 91% of them seen only once. CDR3 size: 12 residues. Looked up from germline, CDR1 is MRHNA and CDR2 is SNTAGT. The V and J ends lost 5 bases and 9 bases respectively, with 11 bases between them. This TCR was sampled from a man aged 25 to 45 in good health. The rearrangement uses TRBV6-4 and TRBJ1-5; TRBD1 is a possible D gene (5 bases). The sequenced sample was naive CD8+ T cells sorted from blood. This CDR3 is CASSRDRRPQHF. The CDR3 bases are TGTGCCAGCAGTCGGGACCGTCGGCCCCAGCATTTT.